This T cell receptor beta chain was identified in a study of blood T cell repertoires in COVID-19. Study details: The origin of the acute and convalescent COVID-19 samples was the United States, Italy and Spain. PBMCs, B-cell-depleted T cells, or T cells were the source of the cDNA or gDNA that made up the material.

The V and J ends lost 4 bases and 2 bases, in that order; junction bases with no gene match: 5. The CDR3 loop spans 15 amino acids. Germline V gene sequence: CDR1 LNHDA, CDR2 SQIVND (reference sequence). Authors' data handling: Amplified reference gene primers provided the basis for estimating nucleated cell counts. Sequenced by immunoSEQ multiplex PCR; TCRdb stores in-frame clones only, minus some. V, J and clone size reflect that table, while D and trimming were determined from the DNA. The sample has approximately 90,000 clones, roughly 85% seen once; the top ten hold 3.8%. The clonotype comes from a man between 60 and 70 years old with acute or convalescent COVID-19. This rearrangement joins TRBV19 to TRBJ1-5; 7 bases are a match to TRBD1. The sequenced material came from peripheral blood. The CDR3, as DNA: TGTGCCAGTAGTACTCAAACAGGGGGCAATCAGCCCCAGCATTTT. Translated, it gives CASSTQTGGNQPQHF.